Each of the 15 T cell receptor beta chains below was sequenced from the same sample in a study of T cells in Graves' hyperthyroidism and ophthalmopathy. The investigators amplified TCR beta CDR3 regions from RNA transcripts. First-round RT-PCR of the TCR CDR3 relied on the HTBI primer set. Using its own MiXCR run on the multiplex PCR reads, TCRdb lists one record per CDR3 protein. Seen here are about 500,000 distinct CDR3 sequences, around 16% observed once, and the top ten hold about 29%. Sample: blood. The receptors were sampled from a woman in her twenties or thirties with Graves' ophthalmopathy.

The rearrangement joins TRBV9 to TRBJ2-1, with TRBD2 matching over 14 bases. The CDR3 totals 16 residues. Germline V lookup: CDR1 SGDLS, CDR2 YYNGEE. With V trimmed by 4 bases and J by 6 bases, 6 bases remained unmatched. The CDR3 region is CASSYSGTSGSNEQFF. CDR3 bases: TGTGCCAGCAGCTATTCCGGGACTAGCGGGAGCAATGAGCAGTTCTTC.

This clonotype was observed a handful of times. This rearrangement joins TRBV27 to TRBJ2-1; 12 nucleotides match TRBD2. The CDR3 sequence is 16 residues long. V dropped 2 bases and J dropped 5; count of bases not matched to a gene: 4. CDR1 is MNHEY, CDR2 SMNVEV, per germline (reference sequence). DNA of the CDR3: TGTGCCAGCAGTTTACCGGGACTAGCGGGTGACAATGAGCAGTTCTTC. Encoded protein: CASSLPGLAGDNEQFF.

The CDR3 sequence: CASSSLAGGPHNEQFF. The CDR3, as DNA: TGTGCCAGCAGTTCATTAGCGGGAGGGCCCCACAATGAGCAGTTCTTC. The rearrangement joins TRBV7-9 to TRBJ2-1, with TRBD2 identical over 11 bases. The CDR3 covers 16 residues. V lost 6 bases, J lost 5 bases, and 9 bases stayed unmatched. Germline V gene lookup returns CDR1 SEHNR and CDR2 FQNEAQ (reference sequence).

This clonotype was counted between two and nine times. This chain links TRBV4-2 with TRBJ2-1; D perhaps matches TRBD2 (6 bases). CDR1 and CDR2 from the germline V gene are LGHNA and YNFKEQ. V shed 4 bases and J shed 9 bases, with 10 bases lying between them. The CDR3 spans 12 residues. In nucleotides, the CDR3 is TGTGCCAGCAGCCCTGGGGGGTCTGAGCAGTTCTTC. Translated, it gives CASSPGGSEQFF.

This clonotype was detected only a few times. The rearrangement links TRBV19 to TRBJ2-7; 7 nucleotides align to TRBD1. Germline CDR1 reads LNHDA; CDR2 reads SQIVND (reference sequence). V dropped 4 bases and J dropped 7; count of bases not matched to a gene: 10. The CDR3 consists of 14 residues. This CDR3 is CASSSTGDPLEQYF. The CDR3 DNA follows: TGTGCCAGTAGTAGCACAGGGGACCCTTTGGAGCAGTACTTC.

The table lists this clonotype with a few counts. The gene calls are TRBV5-1 and TRBJ2-1; 8 bases fit TRBD2. The trim removed 6 bases at V and 5 bases at J, leaving 7 bases unmatched. The CDR3 is 14 residues long. CDR1 and CDR2 from the germline V gene are SGHRS and YFSETQ. The CDR3 loop is CASTPGTSDNEQFF. As DNA, the CDR3 is TGCGCCAGCACACCCGGGACTAGTGACAATGAGCAGTTCTTC.

The J gene is TRBJ1-2, the V gene TRBV7-6; D is unclear. The germline V and J ends were trimmed by 1 base and 8 bases, with 11 bases remaining between them. This CDR3 contains 13 residues. Germline CDR1 reads SGHVS; CDR2 reads FNYEAQ. CDR3 protein: CASSLDVGEGYTF. CDR3 DNA: TGTGCCAGCAGCTTAGATGTCGGCGAAGGCTACACCTTC. Combining the CDR3 with reference TRBV7-6 and TRBJ1-2 gives the whole variable domain GAGVSQSPRYKVTKRGQDVALRCDPISGHVSLYWYRQALGQGPEFLTYFNYEAQQDKSGLPNDRFSAERPEGSISTLTIQRTEQRDSAMYRCASSLDVGEGYTFGSGTRLTVV.

This clonotype was counted at least ten times. The chain combines TRBV20-1 with TRBJ2-1; the D is unclear. The germline CDR1 and CDR2 sequences are DFQATT and SNEGSKA (reference sequence). CDR3 length equals 11 residues. Trimming cost V 6 bases and J 3 bases, with 6 bases left between them. The CDR3 protein is CSAPLYNEQFF. In DNA form, the CDR3 reads TGCAGTGCCCCCCTCTACAATGAGCAGTTCTTC.

Comment on this clonotype: This likely comes from a read error, as the CDR3 has no conserved phenylalanine or tryptophan at its end. This chain connects TRBV9 to TRBJ2-2; 7 positions match TRBD2. V lost 3 bases and J lost 0; bases outside the gene matches: 8. CDR1 and CDR2 (germline): SGDLS, YYNGEE. CDR3 length equals 17 residues. This CDR3 is CASSARPREANTGELFL. DNA of the CDR3: TGTGCCAGCAGCGCAAGACCTCGGGAGGCGAACACCGGGGAGCTGTTTCTT.

The J gene is TRBJ2-7, the V gene TRBV11-2; D not certain. Deletions cut 0 bases from V and 6 bases from J, with 12 bases between. CDR1 is SGHAT, CDR2 FQNNGV, per germline. This CDR3 contains 14 residues. Here the CDR3 reads CASSLDILMSEQYF. CDR3 nucleotide sequence: TGTGCCAGCAGCTTAGACATACTCATGAGCGAGCAGTACTTC.

This clonotype showed up many times. This rearrangement joins TRBV2 to TRBJ2-7; 10 nucleotides match TRBD1. The germline V gene encodes CDR1 SNHLY and CDR2 FYNNEI. The J segment lost 3 bases and the V segment lost 3 bases, leaving 5 bases of the junction unmatched. The CDR3 spans 15 residues. This chain's CDR3 is CASSEDRGVGYEQYF. The CDR3 coding sequence is TGTGCCAGCAGTGAGGACAGGGGGGTTGGCTACGAGCAGTACTTC.

As for this clonotype: This may arise from a read error, as a much more abundant clone is one base away. The chain couples TRBV7-8 to TRBJ2-7; D might be TRBD2 (5 bases). The closer fit of TRBJ2-1 to the DNA end suggests the J call may be wrong. Looked up from germline, CDR1 is SGHVS and CDR2 is FQNEAQ. This CDR3 contains 15 residues. The CDR3 DNA follows: TGTGCCAGCAGCCCATCGCGAGGGATCTCCTACGAGCAGTTCTTC. It codes for CASSPSRGISYEQFF.

This rearrangement joins TRBV5-4 to TRBJ2-7, with a weak D call TRBD1 (6 bases). V was cut by 1 base and J by 1 base, with 18 bases left in between. Germline V CDR1 and CDR2: SGHNT, YYREEE (reference sequence). The CDR3 spans 17 residues. The CDR3 DNA follows: TGTGCCAGCAGCTTGACGATTGAAGCAGGGGTATCCTACGAGCAGTACTTC. This sequence encodes CASSLTIEAGVSYEQYF.

This clonotype was found many times. The chain couples TRBV2 to TRBJ2-5; a possible D gene is TRBD2 (5 bases). Per the germline V gene, CDR1 is SNHLY and CDR2 is FYNNEI. Trimming took off 5 bases at V and 3 bases at J, with 16 bases between the two ends. The CDR3 has 15 residues. The chain's CDR3 is CASSPTRGPEETQYF. The CDR3 DNA reads TGTGCCAGCAGTCCCACCCGCGGGCCCGAAGAGACCCAGTACTTC.

This clonotype was counted at least ten times. This rearrangement joins TRBV11-2 to TRBJ2-1, with D unclear. This CDR3 region has 15 residues. V lost 3 bases and J lost 4, with 13 bases in between. Per the germline V gene, CDR1 is SGHAT and CDR2 is FQNNGV. CDR3 sequence (DNA): TGTGCCAGCAGCTTGGGCAGAACAACATACAATGAGCAGTTCTTC. This gives the protein CASSLGRTTYNEQFF.